Presented here are 21 T cell receptor beta chains from one specimen sequenced in a study of T cells after posttransplantation cyclophosphamide (TCRdb year 2016). Library construction relied on the immunoSEQ multiplex PCR assay. TCRdb provides this immuneACCESS table in a form limited to in-frame rearrangements. Some clones are lacking; in checked studies, under half of them reflect an unresolved V gene, and why the rest are absent is not known. For this sample, about 37,000 clones appear and none is a singleton. The ten largest account for over 5.5% of the sample. The sample consisted of PBMCs. The receptors derive from a man between 25 and 39 years old in good health and a related stem cell transplant donor.

This clone was observed at least ten times. This chain connects TRBV9 to TRBJ1-6; tentative D call: TRBD1 (5 bases). With 3 bases removed from V and 6 bases from J, the gap between germline ends came to 13 bases. CDR3 length: 15 amino acids. Germline CDR1 is SGDLS and CDR2 is YYNGEE. The CDR3 coding sequence is TGTGCCAGCAGCGGCTTGACAGTCACTAATTCACCCCTCCACTTT. Encoded protein: CASSGLTVTNSPLHF.

This clone was seen ten or more times. The gene calls are TRBV19 and TRBJ2-7; TRBD1 agrees at 8 bases. J lost 4 bases, V lost 3 bases, and 8 bases had no gene match. The CDR3 totals 15 residues. Per germline, CDR1 LNHDA and CDR2 SQIVND (reference sequence). The CDR3 sequence is CASSIGTGGLYEQYF. The CDR3 nucleotides are TGTGCCAGTAGTATTGGAACAGGGGGTTTATACGAGCAGTACTTC.

This clone was recorded many times. The V call is TRBV19, the J call TRBJ1-2, with 11 bases lining up with TRBD1. Germline lookup yields CDR1 LNHDA and CDR2 SQIVND (reference sequence). V was clipped by 7 bases and J by 2 bases; unmatched bases: 6. This CDR3 has 15 amino acids. The CDR3 DNA follows: TGTGCCAGTAAAGGCTGGACAGGGGGCAACTATGGCTACACCTTC. This gives the protein CASKGWTGGNYGYTF.

This clone was counted ten times or more. This chain uses TRBV10-1 with TRBJ2-7, with 9 bases lining up with TRBD1. This CDR3 has 16 amino acids. The ends lost 0 bases at V and 3 bases at J; junction bases unmatched: 6. Germline values: CDR1 WNHNN, CDR2 SYGVQD (reference sequence). The CDR3 is CASSESNRGLDYEQYF. CDR3 nucleotides: TGCGCCAGCAGTGAGTCGAACAGGGGGCTAGACTACGAGCAGTACTTC.

This clone was found many times. The rearrangement joins TRBV6-1 to TRBJ1-6; D is unresolved. CDR1 is MNHNS and CDR2 is SASEGT in the germline V gene. V was cut by 4 bases and J by 5 bases, with 12 bases left in between. The CDR3 contains 15 residues. Here the CDR3 reads CASSARPRDNSPLHF. In DNA form, the CDR3 reads TGTGCCAGCAGTGCCCGCCCGCGGGATAATTCACCCCTCCACTTT.

This clone was seen more than once but under ten times. The chain is built from TRBV10-3 and TRBJ2-3, with TRBD1 matching 9 bases. The CDR3 is made up of 14 amino acids. J was trimmed by 6 bases and V by 3 bases; bases with no gene match: 4. Germline V lookup: CDR1 ENHRY, CDR2 SYGVKD. The CDR3 spells CAISDGTGMDTQYF. CDR3 sequence (DNA): TGTGCCATCAGTGACGGGACAGGGATGGATACGCAGTATTTT.

This chain links TRBV11-3 with TRBJ1-6; possibly TRBD1 for D (6 bases). V shed 5 bases and J shed 9 bases, with 11 bases lying between them. Germline V gene data show CDR1 as SGHNT and CDR2 as YENEEA. The CDR3 spans 13 residues. The CDR3 sequence is CASSTIRGSPLHF. CDR3 DNA sequence: TGTGCCAGCAGCACCATCAGGGGTTCACCCCTCCACTTT.

This clone was seen many times. The rearrangement uses TRBV9 and TRBJ2-7, with 9 bases aligning to TRBD1. The trim removed 0 bases at V and 4 bases at J, leaving 5 bases unmatched. The CDR3 covers 15 residues. From germline, CDR1 is SGDLS and CDR2 YYNGEE. The CDR3 region is CASSVETGGRYEQYF. The DNA of the CDR3 is TGTGCCAGCAGCGTAGAGACAGGGGGAAGGTACGAGCAGTACTTC.

The J gene is TRBJ2-5, the V gene TRBV2; weak D call: TRBD1 (5 bases). Trimming shortened V by 6 bases and J by 4 bases, and 12 bases separated the two germline ends. CDR3 size: 13 residues. Germline V lookup: CDR1 SNHLY, CDR2 FYNNEI. This CDR3 reads CASRQGVVETQYF. CDR3 coding DNA: TGTGCCAGCAGACAAGGGGTGGTAGAGACCCAGTACTTC.

This clone was found many times. This sequence joins TRBV27 and TRBJ2-1; unclear D gene. The germline gives CDR1 MNHEY, CDR2 SMNVEV (reference sequence). The CDR3 has 15 amino acids. The V and J ends lost 2 bases and 0 bases respectively, with 8 bases between them. CDR3 sequence (DNA): TGTGCCAGCAGTTTACTTAAGGGCTCCTACAATGAGCAGTTCTTC. As protein: CASSLLKGSYNEQFF.

This clone has ten or more counts. The rearrangement links TRBV2 to TRBJ1-2, with D possibly matching TRBD1 (5 bases). Germline CDR1 SNHLY, CDR2 FYNNEI. Trimming shortened V by 1 base and J by 8 bases, and 11 bases separated the two germline ends. The CDR3 runs to 13 residues. Written as DNA, the CDR3 is TGTGCCAGCAGTGAAGTGGCAGGGAGAGGCTACACCTTC. Protein: CASSEVAGRGYTF.

There are many counts of this clone. This chain connects TRBV2 to TRBJ2-3; TRBD2 agrees at 12 bases. The V segment lost 6 bases and the J segment 2 bases; nucleotides outside the gene matches: 6. CDR1 and CDR2 (germline): SNHLY, FYNNEI. The CDR3 is 16 amino acids. CDR3 DNA sequence: TGTGCCAGCAGGCGGACTAGCGGGGCCCCCACAGATACGCAGTATTTT. Translation: CASRRTSGAPTDTQYF.

V and J are TRBV6-5 and TRBJ2-7; D could derive from TRBD1 or TRBD2 (7 bases each). CDR1 and CDR2 from the germline V gene are MNHEY and SVGAGI. The V end was cut by 8 bases, the J end by 3 bases, with 17 bases between. This CDR3 is built from 14 residues. CDR3 sequence (DNA): TGTGCCAGCCGTAAGGGGAGGGGGCTCTACGAGCAGTACTTC. It specifies CASRKGRGLYEQYF.

There are many counts of this clone. The chain links TRBV2 to TRBJ2-7, with TRBD2 matching over 11 bases. V trimming: 4 bases; J trimming: 5 bases; junction bases outside the gene matches: 4. Germline assignment: CDR1 SNHLY and CDR2 FYNNEI. The CDR3 length is 14 residues. The CDR3 DNA sequence: TGTGCCAGCAGTGTAGCGGGGGGGAGGAACGAGCAGTACTTC. The encoded protein is CASSVAGGRNEQYF.

Many counts were recorded for this clone. The chain uses TRBV9 and TRBJ1-4, with D possibly matching TRBD1 (5 bases). CDR3 length: 20 amino acids. In germline, CDR1 is SGDLS, CDR2 YYNGEE. V was clipped by 4 bases and J by 0 bases, with 25 bases between them. In DNA, the CDR3 is TGTGCCAGCAGCCCCGACCTCCCGGGGGGGGTTTCTGCAACTAATGAAAAACTGTTTTTT. Its protein product is CASSPDLPGGVSATNEKLFF.

This clone has at least ten counts. This sequence joins TRBV6-6 and TRBJ1-1, with TRBD1 as a possible D gene (5 bases). This CDR3 region has 15 residues. The V end was cut by 6 bases, the J end by 0 bases, with 14 bases between. Germline loops: CDR1 MNHNY, CDR2 SVGAGI (reference sequence). The CDR3 reads CASSPGQLMNTEAFF. The CDR3 region has the DNA TGTGCCAGCAGCCCCGGACAACTCATGAACACTGAAGCTTTCTTT.

This clone appeared many times. The rearrangement joins TRBV5-6 to TRBJ2-5; maybe TRBD1 (6 bases). The CDR3 has 15 amino acids. Trimming took off 2 bases at V and 5 bases at J, with 16 bases between the two ends. CDR1 and CDR2 (germline): SGHDT, YYEEEE. The CDR3 DNA reads as TGTGCCAGCAGCTTATCTGGGACACCCAAGGAGACCCAGTACTTC. Translation: CASSLSGTPKETQYF.

This clone was seen at least ten times. V gene TRBV5-1 combines with J gene TRBJ1-4, with 7 bases identical to TRBD1. Germline V lookup: CDR1 SGHRS, CDR2 YFSETQ. Trimming removed 7 bases from V and 2 bases from J; junction bases left unmatched: 5. This CDR3 comprises 14 residues. Here the CDR3 DNA reads TGCGCCAGCCGTCTACAGGGGACTAATGAAAAACTGTTTTTT. Translating it yields CASRLQGTNEKLFF.

Ten or more counts support this clone. The chain recombines TRBV5-5 with TRBJ1-2; no clear D gene. Trimming stripped 2 bases from V and 7 bases from J, with 9 bases between. Germline-derived CDR1 and CDR2 are SGHKS and YYEKEE (reference sequence). The CDR3 runs 12 residues. CDR3 loop: CASSFNAGGYTF. CDR3 nucleotide sequence: TGTGCCAGCAGCTTCAACGCGGGTGGCTACACCTTC.

The rearrangement links TRBV7-2 to TRBJ2-5; 10 bases are shared with TRBD2. CDR1 and CDR2 from the germline V gene are SGHTA and FQGNSA. There are 16 residues in the CDR3. J lost 0 bases, V lost 8 bases, and 9 bases had no gene match. This CDR3 reads CASSSLAGDHQETQYF. The CDR3, as DNA: TGTGCCAGCTCAAGTCTAGCGGGGGACCACCAAGAGACCCAGTACTTC.

This clone was recorded at least ten times. This sequence joins TRBV18 and TRBJ2-6, with D perhaps matching TRBD1 (5 bases). Between the trimmed V and J ends, which lost 3 bases and 0 bases, there was a span of 9 bases. The CDR3 sequence is 16 residues long. CDR1 KGHSH and CDR2 LQKENI come from the germline V gene. CDR3 protein: CASSPQGDSGANVLTF. The CDR3 DNA sequence: TGTGCCAGCTCACCGCAAGGGGACTCTGGGGCCAACGTCCTGACTTTC.